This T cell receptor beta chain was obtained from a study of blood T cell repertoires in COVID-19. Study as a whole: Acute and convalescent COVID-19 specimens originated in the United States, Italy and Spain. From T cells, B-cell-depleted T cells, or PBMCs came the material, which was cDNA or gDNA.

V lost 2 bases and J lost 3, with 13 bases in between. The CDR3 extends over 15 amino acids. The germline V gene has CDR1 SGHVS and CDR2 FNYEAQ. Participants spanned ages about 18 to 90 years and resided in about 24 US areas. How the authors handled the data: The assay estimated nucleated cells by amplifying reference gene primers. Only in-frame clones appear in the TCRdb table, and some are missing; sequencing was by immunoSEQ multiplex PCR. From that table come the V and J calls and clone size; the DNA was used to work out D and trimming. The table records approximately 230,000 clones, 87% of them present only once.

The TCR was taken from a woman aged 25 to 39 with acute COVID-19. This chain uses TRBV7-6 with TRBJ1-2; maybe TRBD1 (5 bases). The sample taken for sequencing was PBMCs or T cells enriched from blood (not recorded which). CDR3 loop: CASSLYAGLDYGYTF. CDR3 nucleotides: TGTGCCAGCAGCTTATATGCGGGGCTGGACTATGGCTACACCTTC. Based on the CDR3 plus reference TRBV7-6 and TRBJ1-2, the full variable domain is GAGVSQSPRYKVTKRGQDVALRCDPISGHVSLYWYRQALGQGPEFLTYFNYEAQQDKSGLPNDRFSAERPEGSISTLTIQRTEQRDSAMYRCASSLYAGLDYGYTFGSGTRLTVV.